This T cell receptor (beta chain) is drawn from a study of blood T cell repertoires in COVID-19. The CDR3 has 12 amino acids. The germline gives CDR1 SQVTM, CDR2 ANQGSEA. V lost 6 bases, J lost 5 bases, and 10 bases lay in between. Seattle researchers signed up patients amid active infection and tracked them longitudinally. Profiling relied on immunoSEQ multiplex PCR, and the TCRdb table lists in-frame clones only, not all of them. Of fewer than 500,000 clones in the sample, roughly 90% are singletons; the top ten hold less than 0.95%. The chain recombines TRBV29-1 with TRBJ1-4; no definite D call. The TCR was taken from a man aged 18-30 years with COVID-19, enrolled during active disease. Specimen: peripheral blood. The CDR3 DNA sequence: TGCAGCGTAACAGAGACGAATGAAAAACTGTTTTTT. Translating gives CSVTETNEKLFF.